This T cell receptor beta chain was identified during a study of regulatory T cells in long-lasting Graves disease. Study-wide results and caveats: New patients shared around 1,000 public clonotypes, and persistent patients shared more, with a few thousand. Patients with persistent disease showed a bias toward TRBV28, TRBJ1-2 and TRBJ2-5.

Time point specified: persistent/refractory GD, antithyroid drugs over 5 years with positive TRAb. Isolated PBMC RNA provided the starting material for the TCR library. CDR1 is MDHEN and CDR2 is SYDVKM in the germline V gene. The CDR3 runs 13 residues. V lost 4 bases and J 9 bases, leaving 13 bases between the germline ends. This clonotype was seen more than once but under ten times. Antigen specificity is unknown. Construction of TCR beta libraries relied on iRepertoire HTBI primers and on Arm-PCR targeting CDR3 regions. TCRdb used MiXCR to reprocess the multiplex PCR reads, holding one entry per CDR3 protein. This sample carries fewer than 600,000 distinct CDR3 sequences, about 20% of them seen once, and the ten largest clones take less than 15%.

The rearrangement uses TRBV28 and TRBJ2-4; possibly TRBD1 or TRBD2 for D (6 bases each). The TCR was taken from a female donor with Graves disease. The sample here was peripheral blood mononuclear cells (PBMCs), taken when the disease was refractory, from a patient treated with antithyroid drugs. This CDR3 reads CASSYHREAIQYF. DNA for the CDR3: TGTGCCAGCAGTTATCACAGGGAGGCCATTCAGTACTTC.